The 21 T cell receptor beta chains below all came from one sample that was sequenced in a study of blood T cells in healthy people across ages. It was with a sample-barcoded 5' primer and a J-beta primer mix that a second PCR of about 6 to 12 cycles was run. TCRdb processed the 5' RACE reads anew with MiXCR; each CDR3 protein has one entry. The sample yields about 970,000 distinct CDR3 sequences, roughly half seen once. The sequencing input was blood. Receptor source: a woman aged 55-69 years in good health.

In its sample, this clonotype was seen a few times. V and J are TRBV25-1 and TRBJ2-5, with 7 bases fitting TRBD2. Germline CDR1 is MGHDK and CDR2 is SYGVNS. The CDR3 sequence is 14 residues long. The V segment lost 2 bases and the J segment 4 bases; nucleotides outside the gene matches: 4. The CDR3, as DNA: TGTGCCAGCAGTGAAGGTAGCGGGCCAGAGACCCAGTACTTC. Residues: CASSEGSGPETQYF.

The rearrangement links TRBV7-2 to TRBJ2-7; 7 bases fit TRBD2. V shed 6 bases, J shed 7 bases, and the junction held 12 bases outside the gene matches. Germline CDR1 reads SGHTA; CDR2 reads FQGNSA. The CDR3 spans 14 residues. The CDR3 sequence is CASSPYGRPGEQYF. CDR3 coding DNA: TGTGCCAGCAGTCCCTACGGGAGGCCGGGGGAGCAGTACTTC.

CDR3 protein: CASSQETGGADTQYF. In DNA, the CDR3 is TGTGCCAGCAGCCAAGAAACAGGGGGCGCAGATACGCAGTATTTT. The chain recombines TRBV3-1 with TRBJ2-3; TRBD1 aligns across 9 bases. The CDR3 consists of 15 residues. V dropped 0 bases and J dropped 4; count of bases not matched to a gene: 2. Germline values: CDR1 LGHDT, CDR2 YNNKEL (reference sequence).

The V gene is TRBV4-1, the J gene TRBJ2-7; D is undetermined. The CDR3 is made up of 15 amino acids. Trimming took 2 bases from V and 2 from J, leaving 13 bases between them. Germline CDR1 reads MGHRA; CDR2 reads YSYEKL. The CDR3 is CASSQNSDWPYEQYF. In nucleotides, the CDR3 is TGCGCCAGCAGCCAAAACTCAGACTGGCCCTACGAGCAGTACTTC.

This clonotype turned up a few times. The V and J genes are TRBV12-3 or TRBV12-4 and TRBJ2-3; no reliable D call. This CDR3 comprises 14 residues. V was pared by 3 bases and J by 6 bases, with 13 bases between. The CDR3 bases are TGTGCCAGCAGTTTGGGGAACCAATTTGATACGCAGTATTTT. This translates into CASSLGNQFDTQYF.

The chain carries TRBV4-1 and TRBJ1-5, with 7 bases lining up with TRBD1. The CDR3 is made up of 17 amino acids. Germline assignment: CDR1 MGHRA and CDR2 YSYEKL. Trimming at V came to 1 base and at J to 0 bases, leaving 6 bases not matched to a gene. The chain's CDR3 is CASSQGAGGTSNQPQHF. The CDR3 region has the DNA TGCGCCAGCAGCCAAGGTGCAGGGGGTACTAGCAATCAGCCCCAGCATTTT.

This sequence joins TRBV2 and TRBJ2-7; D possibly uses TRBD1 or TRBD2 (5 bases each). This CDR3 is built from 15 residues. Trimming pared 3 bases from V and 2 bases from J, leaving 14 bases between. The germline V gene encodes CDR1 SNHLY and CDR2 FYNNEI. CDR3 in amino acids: CASSDRGLITYEQYF. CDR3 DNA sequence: TGTGCCAGCAGTGATCGGGGCTTAATTACCTACGAGCAGTACTTC. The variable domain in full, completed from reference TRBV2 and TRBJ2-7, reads EPEVTQTPSHQVTQMGQEVILRCVPISNHLYFYWYRQILGQKVEFLVSFYNNEISEKSEIFDDQFSVERPDGSNFTLKIRSTKLEDSAMYFCASSDRGLITYEQYFGPGTRLTVT.

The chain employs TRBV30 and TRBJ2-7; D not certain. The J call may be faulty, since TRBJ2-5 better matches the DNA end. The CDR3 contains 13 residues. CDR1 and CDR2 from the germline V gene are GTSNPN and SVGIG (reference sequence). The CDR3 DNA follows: TGTGCCTGGAGTGTTTTCCGCCAAGAGACCCAGTACTTC. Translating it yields CAWSVFRQETQYF.

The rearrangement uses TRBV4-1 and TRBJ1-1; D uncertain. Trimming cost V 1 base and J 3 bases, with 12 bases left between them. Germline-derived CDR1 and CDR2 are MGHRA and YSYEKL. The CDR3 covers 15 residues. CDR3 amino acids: CASSQGTGPDTEAFF. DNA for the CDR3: TGCGCCAGCAGCCAAGGTACGGGTCCGGACACTGAAGCTTTCTTT.

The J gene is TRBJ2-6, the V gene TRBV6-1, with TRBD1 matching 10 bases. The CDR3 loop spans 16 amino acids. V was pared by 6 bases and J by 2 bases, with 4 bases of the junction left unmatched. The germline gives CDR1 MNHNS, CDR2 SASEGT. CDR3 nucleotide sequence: TGTGCCAGCAGAGCCGGGACAGGGGCTGGGGCCAACGTCCTGACTTTC. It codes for CASRAGTGAGANVLTF.

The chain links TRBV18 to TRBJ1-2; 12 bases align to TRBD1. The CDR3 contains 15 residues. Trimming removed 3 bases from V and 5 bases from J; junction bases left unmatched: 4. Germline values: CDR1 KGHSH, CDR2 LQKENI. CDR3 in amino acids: CASSPGTGGEYGYTF. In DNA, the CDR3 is TGTGCCAGCTCACCGGGGACAGGGGGCGAATATGGCTACACCTTC. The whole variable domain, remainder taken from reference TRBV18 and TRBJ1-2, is NAGVMQNPRHLVRRRGQEARLRCSPMKGHSHVYWYRQLPEEGLKFMVYLQKENIIDESGMPKERFSAEFPKEGPSILRIQQVVRGDSAAYFCASSPGTGGEYGYTFGSGTRLTVV.

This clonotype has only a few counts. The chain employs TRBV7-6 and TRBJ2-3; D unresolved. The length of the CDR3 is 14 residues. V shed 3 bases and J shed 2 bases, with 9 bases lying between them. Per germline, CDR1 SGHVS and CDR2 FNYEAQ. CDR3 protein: CASSLLPPTDTQYF. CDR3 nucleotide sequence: TGTGCCAGCAGCTTGTTGCCACCCACAGATACGCAGTATTTT.

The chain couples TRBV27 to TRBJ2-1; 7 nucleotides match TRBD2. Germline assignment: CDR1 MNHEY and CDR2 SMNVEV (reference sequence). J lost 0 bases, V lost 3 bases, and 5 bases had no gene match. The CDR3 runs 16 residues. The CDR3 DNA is TGTGCCAGCAGTTTTCGGCTAGCGGTCTCCTACAATGAGCAGTTCTTC. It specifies CASSFRLAVSYNEQFF.

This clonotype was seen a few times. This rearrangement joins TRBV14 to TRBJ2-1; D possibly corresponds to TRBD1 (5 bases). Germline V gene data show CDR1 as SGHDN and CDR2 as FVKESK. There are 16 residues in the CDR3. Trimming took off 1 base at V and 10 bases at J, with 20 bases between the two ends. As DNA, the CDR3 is TGTGCCAGCAGCCAAGTTGGACAACCTTCTGGTCGCGAGCAGTTCTTC. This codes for CASSQVGQPSGREQFF.

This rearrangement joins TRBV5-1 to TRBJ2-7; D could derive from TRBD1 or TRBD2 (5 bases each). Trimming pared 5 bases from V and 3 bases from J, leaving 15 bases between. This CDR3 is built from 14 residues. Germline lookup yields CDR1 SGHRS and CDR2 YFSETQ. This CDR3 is CASSWGRGDYEQYF. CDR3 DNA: TGCGCCAGCAGTTGGGGTAGGGGAGACTACGAGCAGTACTTC.

CDR3 region: CASDVRAAHYEQYF. The CDR3 nucleotides are TGTGCCAGCGACGTAAGGGCAGCCCACTACGAGCAGTACTTC. This chain links TRBV5-4 with TRBJ2-7; no clear D gene. The germline gives CDR1 SGHNT, CDR2 YYREEE (reference sequence). The CDR3 runs to 14 residues. The germline V and J ends were trimmed by 7 bases and 3 bases, with 17 bases remaining between them.

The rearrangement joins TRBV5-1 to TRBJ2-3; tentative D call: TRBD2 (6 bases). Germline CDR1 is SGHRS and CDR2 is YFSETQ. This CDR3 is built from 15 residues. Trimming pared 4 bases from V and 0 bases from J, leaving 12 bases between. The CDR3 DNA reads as TGCGCCAGCAGCCCTTCCGGGGGTAGCACAGATACGCAGTATTTT. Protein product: CASSPSGGSTDTQYF.

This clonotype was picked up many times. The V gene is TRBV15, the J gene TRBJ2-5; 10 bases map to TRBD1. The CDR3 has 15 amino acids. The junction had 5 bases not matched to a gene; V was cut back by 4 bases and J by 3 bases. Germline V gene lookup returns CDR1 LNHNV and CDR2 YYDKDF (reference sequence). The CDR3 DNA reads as TGTGCCACCAGCACCCTCGGGACAGGGGAAGAGACCCAGTACTTC. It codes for CATSTLGTGEETQYF. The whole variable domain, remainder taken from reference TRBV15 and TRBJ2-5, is DAMVIQNPRYQVTQFGKPVTLSCSQTLNHNVMYWYQQKSSQAPKLLFHYYDKDFNNEADTPDNFQSRRPNTSFCFLDIRSPGLGDTAMYLCATSTLGTGEETQYFGPGTRLLVL.

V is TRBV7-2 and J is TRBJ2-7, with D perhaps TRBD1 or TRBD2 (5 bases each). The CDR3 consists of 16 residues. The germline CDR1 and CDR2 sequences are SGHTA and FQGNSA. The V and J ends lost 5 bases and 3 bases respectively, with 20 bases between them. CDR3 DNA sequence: TGTGCCAGCAGCGAGTTGGGGGATAGCCCCTACTACGAGCAGTACTTC. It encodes CASSELGDSPYYEQYF.

CDR3: CASSSPRRTGGVETQYF. The CDR3 DNA follows: TGTGCCAGCAGTTCCCCCAGAAGGACAGGGGGCGTAGAGACCCAGTACTTC. The chain combines TRBV28 with TRBJ2-5; 11 bases match TRBD1. V was clipped by 4 bases and J by 4 bases; unmatched bases: 11. Germline-derived CDR1 and CDR2 are MDHEN and SYDVKM. The CDR3 length is 17 residues.

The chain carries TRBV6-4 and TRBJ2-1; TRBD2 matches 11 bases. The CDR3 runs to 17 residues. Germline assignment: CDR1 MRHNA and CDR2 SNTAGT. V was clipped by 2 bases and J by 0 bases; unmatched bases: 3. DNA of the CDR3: TGTGCCAGCAGTGACCTAGCGGGGGGAAGCTCCTACAATGAGCAGTTCTTC. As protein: CASSDLAGGSSYNEQFF.